The next 16 T cell receptor beta chains were all read from a single sample in a study of graft-versus-host responses after intestinal transplantation. This table comes from immunoSEQ multiplex PCR, and its TCRdb copy is limited to in-frame clones, with some not included. The table records just under 2,500 clones, roughly 95% of them present only once. This sample comprised PBMCs, obtained less than 20 days after intestinal transplant. All receptors derive from a human patient who received an intestinal transplant, so some T cells may come from the graft donor.

V gene TRBV27 combines with J gene TRBJ2-3, with D tentatively TRBD1 (6 bases). Trimming pared 4 bases from V and 6 bases from J, leaving 11 bases between. The CDR3 is 13 residues long. Germline V CDR1 and CDR2: MNHEY, SMNVEV (reference sequence). The CDR3 here is CASSSGVADTQYF. The CDR3 nucleotides are TGTGCCAGCAGTTCAGGGGTTGCGGATACGCAGTATTTT.

This rearrangement joins TRBV9 to TRBJ1-2; D remains unclear. Germline V gives CDR1 SGDLS, CDR2 YYNGEE. Between the trimmed V and J ends, which lost 0 bases and 1 base, there was a span of 10 bases. This CDR3 comprises 15 residues. The CDR3 sequence is CASSVGGDLNYGYTF. The CDR3 DNA sequence: TGTGCCAGCAGCGTAGGGGGAGACCTTAACTATGGCTACACCTTC.

This clone has only one observation. V usage is TRBV19 and J usage is TRBJ1-2, with D possibly being TRBD1 (6 bases). Trimming removed 3 bases at V and 4 bases at J, with 21 bases between. The germline V gene encodes CDR1 LNHDA and CDR2 SQIVND (reference sequence). This CDR3 is 17 amino acids long. CDR3 DNA: TGTGCCAGTAGTATCTCGGACAGCGAACACCTTGGCTATGGCTACACCTTC. Translated: CASSISDSEHLGYGYTF.

The chain uses TRBV4-3 and TRBJ2-5; 13 bases are a match to TRBD2. Germline V gene lookup returns CDR1 LGHNA and CDR2 YSLEER. The CDR3 extends over 15 amino acids. Trimming removed 4 bases from V and 3 bases from J; junction bases left unmatched: 2. The CDR3 DNA sequence: TGCGCCAGCAGCCCCACTAGCGGGGGGGAAGAGACCCAGTACTTC. Its protein is CASSPTSGGEETQYF.

The chain combines TRBV30 with TRBJ2-7; D may be TRBD2 (5 bases). V was clipped by 0 bases and J by 4 bases, with 13 bases between them. Germline CDR1 and CDR2: GTSNPN and SVGIG (reference sequence). The CDR3 is 14 residues long. CDR3 nucleotide sequence: TGTGCCTGGAGTGTACAGAAAGGAGGATACGAGCAGTACTTC. This encodes CAWSVQKGGYEQYF.

V gene TRBV6-6 combines with J gene TRBJ2-5, with a weak D call TRBD1 (5 bases). Germline V gene data show CDR1 as MNHNY and CDR2 as SVGAGI (reference sequence). The V end lost 8 bases, the J end lost 2 bases, and 6 bases lay between the germline ends. The CDR3 loop spans 11 amino acids. CDR3 nucleotides: TGTGCCAGCGGGGCGCAAGAGACCCAGTACTTC. It yields the protein CASGAQETQYF.

This clone came up a few times. Here the CDR3 DNA reads TGCGCCAGCATTAATGACCGGGACAGATCCTCCTACGAGCAGTACTTC. Its protein is CASINDRDRSSYEQYF. V is TRBV10-1 and J is TRBJ2-7; 7 bases agree with TRBD1. CDR3 length equals 16 residues. V gave up 7 bases and J gave up 0 bases; unmatched junction bases: 12. The germline V gene has CDR1 WNHNN and CDR2 SYGVQD (reference sequence).

The chain uses TRBV2 and TRBJ2-7, with 11 bases that match TRBD1. Germline CDR1 is SNHLY and CDR2 is FYNNEI. This CDR3 has 15 residues. V lost 6 bases to trimming and J lost 6 bases; unmatched junction nucleotides: 10. In DNA, the CDR3 is TGTGCCAGCAGGGGAGGACAGGGGGCGGGCAGCGAGCAGTACGTC. It translates to CASRGGQGAGSEQYV.

The chain combines TRBV28 with TRBJ1-5, with D hard to call. Between the trimmed V and J ends, which lost 4 bases and 3 bases, there was a span of 19 bases. Germline V gene sequence: CDR1 MDHEN, CDR2 SYDVKM. This CDR3 comprises 17 residues. The CDR3 coding sequence is TGTGCCAGCAGTTCTTCCCTCGTGGCGGCCCTCAATCAGCCCCAGCATTTT. Its translation is CASSSSLVAALNQPQHF.

This chain joins TRBV27 and TRBJ1-1, with 7 bases matching TRBD1. Looked up from germline, CDR1 is MNHEY and CDR2 is SMNVEV (reference sequence). V lost 5 bases and J lost 11; bases outside the gene matches: 11. The CDR3 runs to 13 residues. The CDR3 coding sequence is TGTGCCAGCAGTCCGACAGGGCGACTCGCCGCTTTCTTT. This encodes CASSPTGRLAAFF.

The V gene is TRBV19, the J gene TRBJ1-2; D unclear. Germline CDR1 and CDR2: LNHDA and SQIVND (reference sequence). V shed 2 bases and J shed 0 bases, with 7 bases lying between them. This CDR3 region has 14 residues. CDR3 loop: CASSILRSNYGYTF. The DNA of the CDR3 is TGTGCCAGTAGTATACTCCGTTCTAACTATGGCTACACCTTC.

The chain recombines TRBV5-6 with TRBJ2-7; TRBD2 aligns across 7 bases. The CDR3 has 14 residues. Germline V CDR1 and CDR2: SGHDT, YYEEEE. V shed 4 bases, J shed 0 bases, and the junction held 4 bases outside the gene matches. CDR3 region: CASSGGGISYEQYF. DNA for the CDR3: TGTGCCAGCAGCGGGGGGGGGATCTCCTACGAGCAGTACTTC. Full variable domain (outside the CDR3, taken from reference TRBV5-6 and TRBJ2-7): DAGVTQSPTHLIKTRGQQVTLRCSPKSGHDTVSWYQQALGQGPQFIFQYYEEEERQRGNFPDRFSGHQFPNYSSELNVNALLLGDSALYLCASSGGGISYEQYFGPGTRLTVT.

The rearrangement links TRBV28 to TRBJ1-1; D remains unclear. CDR3 length equals 12 residues. The V end was cut by 2 bases, the J end by 10 bases, with 11 bases between. Germline V gives CDR1 MDHEN, CDR2 SYDVKM. CDR3 amino acids: CASSLGRGPAFF. The CDR3 coding sequence is TGTGCCAGCAGTTTAGGCCGCGGTCCAGCTTTCTTT.

This chain joins TRBV27 and TRBJ1-5; D is ambiguous. Germline values: CDR1 MNHEY, CDR2 SMNVEV (reference sequence). This CDR3 contains 15 residues. V was clipped by 0 bases and J by 7 bases, with 13 bases between them. This chain's CDR3 is CASSLSNGSGQPQHF. Here the CDR3 DNA reads TGTGCCAGCAGTTTATCGAATGGGAGTGGACAGCCCCAGCATTTT.

CDR3 nucleotide sequence: TGTGCCAGCAGCAAAGTTAGCATGTACTACGAGCAGTACTTC. It specifies CASSKVSMYYEQYF. The chain carries TRBV6-6 and TRBJ2-7, with unresolved D. CDR1 is MNHNY and CDR2 is SVGAGI in the germline V gene (reference sequence). V shed 6 bases and J shed 3 bases, with 15 bases lying between them. CDR3 length equals 14 residues.

The rearrangement links TRBV9 to TRBJ2-3; 7 nucleotides agree with TRBD2. The germline V gene has CDR1 SGDLS and CDR2 YYNGEE. The CDR3 spans 14 residues. Losses at the gene ends were 3 bases for V and 3 bases for J; bases not matched to a gene: 4. The CDR3 protein is CASSEGRETDTQYF. The CDR3 coding sequence is TGTGCCAGCAGCGAGGGGAGGGAGACAGATACGCAGTATTTT.